The 6 T cell receptor beta chains reported below all come from one sample, sequenced in a study of T cell responses to AZD1222 COVID-19 vaccine. Sequencing used immunoSEQ multiplex PCR; TCRdb keeps in-frame clones, though not all of them. The data show 85,000 to 130,000 clones, about nine tenths seen once. The sequencing here drew on peripheral blood, taken on day 0 of AZD1222 vaccination. The source of these receptors is an adult in good health.

The chain carries TRBV19 and TRBJ1-3, with D perhaps matching TRBD1 (6 bases). The CDR3 covers 16 residues. CDR1 is LNHDA, CDR2 SQIVND, per germline (reference sequence). Trimming removed 4 bases at V and 0 bases at J, with 13 bases between. The CDR3 DNA sequence: TGTGCCAGTAGTAGGACTACAGGGATCTCTGGAAACACCATATATTTT. This encodes CASSRTTGISGNTIYF.

V usage is TRBV23-1 and J usage is TRBJ1-6, with 7 bases lining up with TRBD1. TRBV23-1 is recorded as an ORF, its role being uncertain. The J segment lost 7 bases and the V segment lost 0 bases, leaving 9 bases of the junction unmatched. The CDR3 is made up of 17 amino acids. CDR3 coding DNA: TGCGCCAGCAGTCAATCCGTGGCAGGGGGATGGAATTCACCCCTCCACTTT. It is translated as CASSQSVAGGWNSPLHF.

The chain links TRBV5-1 to TRBJ2-7; TRBD2 matches 7 bases. The CDR3 spans 12 residues. The V segment lost 7 bases and the J segment 9 bases; nucleotides outside the gene matches: 10. Germline V gene data show CDR1 as SGHRS and CDR2 as YFSETQ. CDR3 loop: CASGRDPESQYF. The DNA of the CDR3 is TGCGCCAGCGGGAGGGATCCCGAATCGCAGTACTTC.

The chain couples TRBV11-2 to TRBJ1-1, with D possibly being TRBD1 (5 bases). This CDR3 is built from 14 residues. Per the germline V gene, CDR1 is SGHAT and CDR2 is FQNNGV. Trimming pared 1 base from V and 1 base from J, leaving 7 bases between. For the CDR3, the DNA is TGTGCCAGCAGCTTAGTTACAGGGAACACTGAAGCTTTCTTT. Amino acids: CASSLVTGNTEAFF.

This clone occurred once. The chain carries TRBV14 and TRBJ1-2; no clear D gene. Trimming took off 5 bases at V and 5 bases at J, with 12 bases between the two ends. This CDR3 spans 13 amino acids. The germline gives CDR1 SGHDN, CDR2 FVKESK. DNA for the CDR3: TGTGCCAGCAGCAAGGATCTCCAGTATGGCTACACCTTC. It encodes CASSKDLQYGYTF.

V gene TRBV11-2 combines with J gene TRBJ1-2; D is undetermined. The CDR3 spans 13 residues. In germline, CDR1 is SGHAT, CDR2 FQNNGV. Trimming took 2 bases from V and 6 from J, leaving 10 bases between them. Here the CDR3 reads CASSLRRWDGYTF. The CDR3 nucleotides are TGTGCCAGCAGCTTAAGACGGTGGGATGGCTACACCTTC. The full variable domain, with the rest looked up from reference TRBV11-2 and TRBJ1-2, is EAGVAQSPRYKIIEKRQSVAFWCNPISGHATLYWYQQILGQGPKLLIQFQNNGVVDDSQLPKDRFSAERLKGVDSTLKIQPAKLEDSAVYLCASSLRRWDGYTFGSGTRLTVV.